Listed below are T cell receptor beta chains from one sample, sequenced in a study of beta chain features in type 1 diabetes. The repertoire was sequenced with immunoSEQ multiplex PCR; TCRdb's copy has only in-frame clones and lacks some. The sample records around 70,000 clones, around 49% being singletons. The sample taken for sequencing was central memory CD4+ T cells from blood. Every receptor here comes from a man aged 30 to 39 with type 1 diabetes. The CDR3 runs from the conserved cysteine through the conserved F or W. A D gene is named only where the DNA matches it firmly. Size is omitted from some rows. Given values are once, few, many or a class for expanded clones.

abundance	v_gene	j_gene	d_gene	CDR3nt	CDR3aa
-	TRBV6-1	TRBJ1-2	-	TGTGCCAGCAGTGAAACCGGGGACTATGGCTACACCTTC	CASSETGDYGYTF
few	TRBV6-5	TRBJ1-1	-	TGTGCCAGCAGTTACTCCAACAGGGCGGCCACTGAAGCTTTCTTT	CASSYSNRAATEAFF
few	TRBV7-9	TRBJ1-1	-	TGTGCCAGCAGCTTCGGGTCCGGCACTGAAGCTTTCTTT	CASSFGSGTEAFF
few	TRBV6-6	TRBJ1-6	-	TGTGCCAGCTTCTCAGGGAATTCACCCCTCCACTTT	CASFSGNSPLHF
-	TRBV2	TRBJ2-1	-	TGTGCCAGCAGTGGGGGGCAGAACAATGAGCAGTTCTTC	CASSGGQNNEQFF
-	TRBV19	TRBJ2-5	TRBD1	TGTGCCAGTAGTGAACAGGGGGCGATAGGAGAGACCCAGTACTTC	CASSEQGAIGETQYF
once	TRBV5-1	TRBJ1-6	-	TGCGCCAGCAGCTTGGGACAGCAGAATTCACCCCTCCACTTT	CASSLGQQNSPLHF
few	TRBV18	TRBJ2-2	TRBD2	TGTGCCAGCTCACCACGGGAACTAGCGGGAGTAGCAGGCGGGGAGCTGTTTTTT	CASSPRELAGVAGGELFF
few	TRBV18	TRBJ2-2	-	TGTGCCAGCTCACCCAGTACCGCGAACACCGGGGAGCTGTTTTTT	CASSPSTANTGELFF
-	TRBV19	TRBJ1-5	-	TGTGCCAGTAGTGGAGACAGGAATCAGCCCCAGCATTTT	CASSGDRNQPQHF
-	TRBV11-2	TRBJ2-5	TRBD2	TGTGCCGGCCAGGCTAGCGGGAAAGAGACCCAGTACTTC	CAGQASGKETQYF
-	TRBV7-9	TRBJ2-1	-	TGTGCCAGCAGCTTAGTCAGGGGGGATTACAATGAGCAGTTCTTC	CASSLVRGDYNEQFF
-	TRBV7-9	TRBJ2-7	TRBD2	TGTGCCAGCAGCTTACGCGGGGGGTTACCCTACGAGCAGTACTTC	CASSLRGGLPYEQYF
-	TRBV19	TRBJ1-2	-	TGTGCCAGTAGTAGTGAACAGGGTTTCTATGGCTACACCTTC	CASSSEQGFYGYTF
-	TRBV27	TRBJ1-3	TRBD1	TGTGCCAGCAGCCTCCGATCCGGGACAGGGGAGTGGGGGTCCTCTGGAAACACCATATATTTT	CASSLRSGTGEWGSSGNTIYF
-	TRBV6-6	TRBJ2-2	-	TGTGCCAGCAGTTACGGGCAGATGGGCACCGGGGAGCTGTTTTTT	CASSYGQMGTGELFF
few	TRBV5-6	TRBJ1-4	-	TGTGCCAGCAGCTTGGTCAGGGCGAATGAAAAACTGTTTTTT	CASSLVRANEKLFF
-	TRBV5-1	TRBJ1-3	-	TGCGCCAGCAGCTTGGGATTAACAGGCTCTGGAAACACCATATATTTT	CASSLGLTGSGNTIYF
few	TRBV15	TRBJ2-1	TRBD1	TGTGCCACCAGCAGAGATCTTACCGGGACAGGCTACAATGAGCAGTTCTTC	CATSRDLTGTGYNEQFF
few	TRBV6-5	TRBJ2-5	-	TGTGCCAGCAAGGTTACAAGGACAGCGACTACCCAGTACTTC	CASKVTRTATTQYF
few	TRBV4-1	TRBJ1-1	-	TGCGCCAGCAGCCAAGTTGGGGGGGCGGGCACTGAAGCTTTCTTT	CASSQVGGAGTEAFF
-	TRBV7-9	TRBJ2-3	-	TGTGCCAGCAGCCTTGCATTGGCACCCGATACGCAGTATTTT	CASSLALAPDTQYF
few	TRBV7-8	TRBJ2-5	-	TGTGCCAGCAGCTTACAAACCAGGGGCGGGGAGACCCAGTACTTC	CASSLQTRGGETQYF
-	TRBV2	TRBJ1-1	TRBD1	TGTGCCAGCAGTGTTAGACAGGGTGGCGCTGAAGCTTTCTTT	CASSVRQGGAEAFF
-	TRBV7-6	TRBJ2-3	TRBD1	TGTGCCAGCAGCTTAGGGCAGGGGGCCAGTTCCGATACGCAGTATTTT	CASSLGQGASSDTQYF
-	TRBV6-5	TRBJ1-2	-	TGTGCCAGCCAAGAAAGGGGGATCTATGGCTACACCTTC	CASQERGIYGYTF
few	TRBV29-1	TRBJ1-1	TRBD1	TGCAGCGTTGGGTGGACAGGGGGGAACACTGAAGCTTTCTTT	CSVGWTGGNTEAFF
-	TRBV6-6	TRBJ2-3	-	TGTGCCAGCATCGACGGGGGACGAAGCACAGATACGCAGTATTTT	CASIDGGRSTDTQYF
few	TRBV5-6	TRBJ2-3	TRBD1	TGTGCCAGCAGCTTCGACAGGGTAGGGACAGATACGCAGTATTTT	CASSFDRVGTDTQYF
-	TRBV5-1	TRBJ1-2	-	TGCGCCAGCAGCCCCCGGACAGCTATGGGCTACACCTTC	CASSPRTAMGYTF
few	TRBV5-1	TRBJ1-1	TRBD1	TGCGCCAGCAGCTATCCCTCAGGGGGGAACACTGAAGCTTTCTTT	CASSYPSGGNTEAFF
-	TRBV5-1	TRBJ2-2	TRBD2	TGCGCCAGCAGCCCCCCCGGGACTAGTTCCTCCGGGGAGCTGTTTTTT	CASSPPGTSSSGELFF
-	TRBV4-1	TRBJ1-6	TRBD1	TGCGCCAGCAGCCGTGGTTGGGGACAGGACGTCTCACCCCTCCACTTT	CASSRGWGQDVSPLHF
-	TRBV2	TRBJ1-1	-	TGTGCCAGCAGGACAGGAGCCGAAGTGAACACTGAAGCTTTCTTT	CASRTGAEVNTEAFF
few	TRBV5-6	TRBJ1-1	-	TGTGCCAGCAGCTCCCTTACGGGGAGGTATTCCACTGAAGCTTTCTTT	CASSSLTGRYSTEAFF
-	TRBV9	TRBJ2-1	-	TGTGCCAGCAGCGCCGGACAGCGAATCTACAATGAGCAGTTCTTC	CASSAGQRIYNEQFF
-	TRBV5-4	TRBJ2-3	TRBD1	TGTGCCAGCAGCTCTGGCGGGAACAGGGGGCTCACAGATACGCAGTATTTT	CASSSGGNRGLTDTQYF
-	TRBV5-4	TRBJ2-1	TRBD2	TGTGCCAGCAGCTTGGGACTAGCGCCAAACAATGAGCAGTTCTTC	CASSLGLAPNNEQFF
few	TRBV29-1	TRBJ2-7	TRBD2	TGCAGCGTTGAAGTCGGGACTACGGGTTACGAGCAGTACTTC	CSVEVGTTGYEQYF
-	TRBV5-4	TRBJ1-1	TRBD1	TGTGCCAGCCGGAAGGACAGGGTTTCTGAAGCTTTCTTT	CASRKDRVSEAFF
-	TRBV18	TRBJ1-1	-	TGTGCCAGCTCACCTTCCTTAATCAGCGGAAACACTGAAGCTTTCTTT	CASSPSLISGNTEAFF
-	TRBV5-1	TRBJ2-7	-	TGCGCCAGCAGCTTGGCCTCAGGGAGGAGCTCCTACGAGCAGTACTTC	CASSLASGRSSYEQYF
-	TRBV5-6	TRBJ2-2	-	TGTGCCAGCAGCTTGGCGTCAGGGAACGGGGAGCTGTTTTTT	CASSLASGNGELFF
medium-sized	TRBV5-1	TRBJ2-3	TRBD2	TGCGCCAGCAGCCCGGGACTAGCGGGAGGGGCAGATACGCAGTATTTT	CASSPGLAGGADTQYF
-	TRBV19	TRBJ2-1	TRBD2	TGTGCCAGTAGTATAGATGGCCGACTAGCGGGAGCCGGCAATGAGCAGTTCTTC	CASSIDGRLAGAGNEQFF
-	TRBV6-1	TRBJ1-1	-	TGTGCCAGCAGTGAATCGCGGGGCACTGAAGCTTTCTTT	CASSESRGTEAFF
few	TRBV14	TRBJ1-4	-	TGTGCCAGCAGCCAACTAGGAAGAGGACTGTTTTTT	CASSQLGRGLFF
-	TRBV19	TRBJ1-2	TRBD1	TGTGCCAGTAGCCCAGGGGGCCTATATGGCTACACCTTC	CASSPGGLYGYTF
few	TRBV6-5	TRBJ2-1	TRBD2	TGTGCCAGCAGTGGGACTAGCGGGGCCCACGGGTTCTTC	CASSGTSGAHGFF
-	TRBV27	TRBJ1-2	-	TGTGCCAGCAGTCCACGAACAGGGCTCTATGGCTACACCTTC	CASSPRTGLYGYTF
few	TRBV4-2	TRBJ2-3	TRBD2	TGTGCCAGCAGCCCGACTAGCGGGGACACAGATACGCAGTATTTT	CASSPTSGDTDTQYF
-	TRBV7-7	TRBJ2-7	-	TGTGCTAGCAGCTCCGAACCCGCGGGGCGGCAGTACTTC	CASSSEPAGRQYF
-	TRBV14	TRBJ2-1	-	TGTGCCAGCAACCTGGGCCTCGGCGATGAGCAGTTCTTC	CASNLGLGDEQFF
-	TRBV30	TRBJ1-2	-	TGTGCCTGGAGCTATTCAGGGGCCAACGGCTACACCTTC	CAWSYSGANGYTF